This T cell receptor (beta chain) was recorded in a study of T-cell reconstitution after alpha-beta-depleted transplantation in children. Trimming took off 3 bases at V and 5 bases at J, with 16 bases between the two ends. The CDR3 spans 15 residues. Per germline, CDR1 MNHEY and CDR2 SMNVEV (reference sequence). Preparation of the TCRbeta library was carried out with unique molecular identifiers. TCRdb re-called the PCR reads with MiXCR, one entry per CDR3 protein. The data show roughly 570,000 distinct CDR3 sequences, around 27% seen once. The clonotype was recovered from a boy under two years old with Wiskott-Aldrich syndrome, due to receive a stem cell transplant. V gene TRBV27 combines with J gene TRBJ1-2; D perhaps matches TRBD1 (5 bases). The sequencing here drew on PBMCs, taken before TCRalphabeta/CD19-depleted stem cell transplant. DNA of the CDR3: TGTGCCAGCAGTTTTAATCCCCCAGGGAGGTATGGCTACACCTTC. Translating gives CASSFNPPGRYGYTF.